One sample yielded the 2 T cell receptor beta chains listed below, sequenced in a study of blood T cell repertoires in COVID-19. Measured with immunoSEQ multiplex PCR; TCRdb has only the in-frame clones, and not every one. The sample carries 50,000 to 60,000 clones, 75% to 85% recorded once. Specimen: peripheral blood. Every receptor here comes from a human donor in a cohort sampled during active COVID-19.

The V gene is TRBV5-1, the J gene TRBJ2-2; 10 bases are a match to TRBD1. The CDR3 is 18 amino acids. Germline V lookup: CDR1 SGHRS, CDR2 YFSETQ. J lost 4 bases, V lost 0 bases, and 9 bases had no gene match. This CDR3 is CASSLGPSRTGGTGELFF. In nucleotides, the CDR3 is TGCGCCAGCAGCTTGGGTCCTTCCCGGACAGGGGGCACCGGGGAGCTGTTTTTT. The full variable domain, rest sourced from reference TRBV5-1 and TRBJ2-2, is KAGVTQTPRYLIKTRGQQVTLSCSPISGHRSVSWYQQTPGQGLQFLFEYFSETQRNKGNFPGRFSGRQFSNSRSEMNVSTLELGDSALYLCASSLGPSRTGGTGELFFGEGSRLTVL.

This clone has a handful of counts. This chain connects TRBV5-1 to TRBJ2-7; D perhaps matches TRBD2 (6 bases). V shed 0 bases and J shed 5 bases, with 18 bases lying between them. The CDR3 has 16 amino acids. Germline CDR1 is SGHRS and CDR2 is YFSETQ. The CDR3 loop is CASSLEAPGENHEQYF. The CDR3 region has the DNA TGCGCCAGCAGCTTGGAGGCCCCGGGGGAGAACCACGAGCAGTACTTC.